A single sample is the source of the 32 T cell receptor beta chains below, sequenced in a study of shared T cell receptors in the human thymus. Only in-frame clones appear in the TCRdb table, and some are missing; sequencing was by immunoSEQ multiplex PCR. The sample lists 700,000 or so clones; roughly 88% were seen once. The same data also contributed to another study, on human thymus T cells.

The sample taken for sequencing was thymocytes. The origin of the receptors is a girl under two years old with a congenital heart defect.

The chain carries TRBV10-3 and TRBJ2-7, with a possible D match to TRBD1 (6 bases). The length of the CDR3 is 14 residues. V lost 0 bases, J lost 3 bases, and 9 bases lay in between. Germline V gives CDR1 ENHRY, CDR2 SYGVKD. The CDR3 protein is CAISESQGIYEQYF. The CDR3 coding sequence is TGTGCCATCAGTGAGTCACAGGGAATCTACGAGCAGTACTTC.

The V gene is TRBV19, the J gene TRBJ1-2; TRBD1 agrees at 7 bases. Germline V gene data show CDR1 as LNHDA and CDR2 as SQIVND (reference sequence). The CDR3 length is 14 residues. Trimming at V came to 2 bases and at J to 7 bases, leaving 7 bases not matched to a gene. The CDR3 nucleotides are TGTGCCAGTAGTATATCAAGACAGGGAAGTGGCTACACCTTC. Amino acids: CASSISRQGSGYTF.

V usage is TRBV14 and J usage is TRBJ1-2; 7 bases match TRBD1. CDR3 length: 14 residues. The V and J ends lost 3 bases and 3 bases, in that order; junction bases with no gene match: 4. Germline V gene sequence: CDR1 SGHDN, CDR2 FVKESK. This CDR3 reads CASSQRQGYYGYTF. CDR3 in DNA: TGTGCCAGCAGCCAGAGACAGGGCTACTATGGCTACACCTTC.

The V gene is TRBV7-2, the J gene TRBJ2-3, with D possibly TRBD2 on 7 matching bases. Trimming took off 6 bases at V and 2 bases at J, with 18 bases between the two ends. The CDR3 has 16 amino acids. Germline assignment: CDR1 SGHTA and CDR2 FQGNSA. CDR3 coding DNA: TGTGCCAGCAGTCCTAATAGGGGGGGGGTCACAGATACGCAGTATTTT. Translating gives CASSPNRGGVTDTQYF.

Of note for this clone: Other DNA sequences in this specimen translate into the identical CDR3. V usage is TRBV4-1 and J usage is TRBJ2-3, with 14 bases matching TRBD2. CDR1 and CDR2 from the germline V gene are MGHRA and YSYEKL. Unmatched junction bases numbered 0, after V lost 1 base and J lost 3 bases. CDR3 length: 16 amino acids. The CDR3 coding sequence is TGCGCCAGCAGCCAAGGACTAGCGGGGGGGACAGATACGCAGTATTTT. It translates to CASSQGLAGGTDTQYF.

This clone was found a few times. The V call is TRBV29-1, the J call TRBJ2-3; tentative D call: TRBD2 (6 bases). The V gene's germline CDR1 is SQVTM and CDR2 ANQGSEA. V was shortened by 0 bases and J by 0 bases, with 10 bases between the two germline ends. The CDR3 is 15 amino acids. This CDR3 reads CSVEELAGSTDTQYF. The CDR3, as DNA: TGCAGCGTTGAAGAACTAGCAGGGAGCACAGATACGCAGTATTTT.

The chain couples TRBV7-8 to TRBJ1-5; D remains unclear. The CDR3 totals 13 residues. Germline CDR1 is SGHVS and CDR2 is FQNEAQ. Trimming took off 1 base at V and 5 bases at J, with 6 bases between the two ends. In nucleotides, the CDR3 is TGTGCCAGCAGCTTAGAGGAGGATCAGCCCCAGCATTTT. Translation gives CASSLEEDQPQHF. Supplemented by reference TRBV7-8 and TRBJ1-5, the full variable domain reads GAGVSQSPRYKVAKRGQDVALRCDPISGHVSLFWYQQALGQGPEFLTYFQNEAQLDKSGLPSDRFFAERPEGSVSTLKIQRTQQEDSAVYLCASSLEEDQPQHFGDGTRLSIL.

This clone was seen once. The gene calls are TRBV7-3 and TRBJ2-1; 8 bases agree with TRBD1. This CDR3 contains 14 residues. Unmatched junction bases numbered 10, after V lost 9 bases and J lost 6 bases. CDR1 is SGHTA, CDR2 FQGTGA, per germline. CDR3: CASSGQGAVNEQFF. CDR3 DNA sequence: TGTGCCAGTTCCGGGCAGGGGGCTGTCAATGAGCAGTTCTTC.

This chain connects TRBV10-1 to TRBJ2-7, with 10 bases lining up with TRBD1. J lost 2 bases, V lost 9 bases, and 4 bases had no gene match. Germline V gives CDR1 WNHNN, CDR2 SYGVQD (reference sequence). There are 13 residues in the CDR3. Written as DNA, the CDR3 is TGCGCCAGGACAGGGGGCGGAACCTACGAGCAGTACTTC. Residues: CARTGGGTYEQYF.

This clone was observed a few times. The rearrangement joins TRBV5-6 to TRBJ1-2; D gene unclear. The V end was cut by 4 bases, the J end by 4 bases, with 11 bases between. Germline assignment: CDR1 SGHDT and CDR2 YYEEEE. This CDR3 has 13 amino acids. The CDR3 sequence is CASSIVPLYGYTF. CDR3 in DNA: TGTGCCAGCAGCATCGTCCCACTCTATGGCTACACCTTC.

This clone was seen just once. This chain links TRBV11-3 with TRBJ2-7; maybe TRBD1 (6 bases). The CDR3 runs to 15 residues. Germline V gives CDR1 SGHNT, CDR2 YENEEA. V was trimmed by 5 bases and J by 1 base, leaving 15 bases between them. CDR3 DNA sequence: TGTGCCAGCAGCCTCAGGGGCGCCTATTCCTACGAGCAGTACTTC. Encoded protein: CASSLRGAYSYEQYF.

Details on this clone: The same CDR3 arises from other DNA sequences in this sample as well. The gene calls are TRBV4-1 and TRBJ2-2, with 10 nucleotides matching TRBD1. CDR1 and CDR2 (germline): MGHRA, YSYEKL. V lost 4 bases to trimming and J lost 6 bases; unmatched junction nucleotides: 2. The CDR3 has 14 residues. Here the CDR3 reads CASSLGQGAGELFF. For the CDR3, the DNA is TGCGCCAGCAGCCTAGGACAGGGGGCCGGGGAGCTGTTTTTT.

The rearrangement joins TRBV7-9 to TRBJ2-1, with 11 positions matching TRBD2. This CDR3 contains 19 residues. Germline V gene lookup returns CDR1 SEHNR and CDR2 FQNEAQ (reference sequence). Trimming took 7 bases from V and 0 from J; bases not matched to a gene: 14. The CDR3 region is CASTGGTSGRSSSYNEQFF. CDR3 nucleotide sequence: TGTGCCAGCACCGGGGGGACTAGCGGCCGCTCGAGCTCCTACAATGAGCAGTTCTTC.

The chain recombines TRBV19 with TRBJ2-3; TRBD2 agrees at 7 bases. This CDR3 comprises 16 residues. V trimming: 5 bases; J trimming: 4 bases; junction bases outside the gene matches: 12. The V gene's germline CDR1 is LNHDA and CDR2 SQIVND (reference sequence). CDR3 nucleotide sequence: TGTGCCAGTAGTTCCCGTAGTAGCGGGTATTCAGATACGCAGTATTTT. Its protein product is CASSSRSSGYSDTQYF.

CDR3 sequence (DNA): TGTGCCAGCCATCGGGGGGCGCGCGAGACCCAGTACTTC. Residues: CASHRGARETQYF. J is TRBJ2-5 and V is TRBV7-6; perhaps TRBD2 as D (7 bases). V was pared by 8 bases and J by 5 bases, with 15 bases between. Germline loops: CDR1 SGHVS, CDR2 FNYEAQ. The CDR3 consists of 13 residues.

This chain joins TRBV27 and TRBJ1-5; 8 bases are a match to TRBD1. The CDR3 runs to 14 residues. After removal of 6 bases from V and 3 bases from J, the junction contained 4 bases not matched to a gene. CDR1 is MNHEY and CDR2 is SMNVEV in the germline V gene (reference sequence). For the CDR3, the DNA is TGTGCCAGCAGGGTGACAGGGGTCAATCAGCCCCAGCATTTT. The encoded protein is CASRVTGVNQPQHF.

J is TRBJ1-6 and V is TRBV5-1, with D perhaps TRBD1 (6 bases). The CDR3 covers 16 residues. Germline V gene data show CDR1 as SGHRS and CDR2 as YFSETQ. V was pared by 0 bases and J by 4 bases, with 11 bases between. The CDR3 sequence: CASSLGGPSYNSPLHF. The CDR3 DNA sequence: TGCGCCAGCAGCTTGGGGGGGCCCAGTTATAATTCACCCCTCCACTTT.

This clone was detected once. The J gene is TRBJ1-3, the V gene TRBV6-1; TRBD1 is a possible D gene (5 bases). This CDR3 contains 15 residues. Germline V lookup: CDR1 MNHNS, CDR2 SASEGT. The germline V and J ends were trimmed by 6 bases and 4 bases, with 16 bases remaining between them. CDR3 residues: CASRGRGTGGNTIYF. CDR3 sequence (DNA): TGTGCCAGCAGGGGCCGGGGGACGGGAGGAAACACCATATATTTT.

The chain has TRBV10-2 and TRBJ2-7; 9 bases are shared with TRBD1. There are 20 residues in the CDR3. V gave up 7 bases and J gave up 2 bases; unmatched junction bases: 24. CDR1 WSHSY and CDR2 SAAADI come from the germline V gene. CDR3 DNA sequence: TGCGCCAGCACCCCGAACCGGACAGGGGACCAAGGCTATATACCCTACGAGCAGTACTTC. This encodes CASTPNRTGDQGYIPYEQYF.

V gene TRBV4-3 combines with J gene TRBJ2-2, with D possibly being TRBD1 (5 bases). CDR1 LGHNA and CDR2 YSLEER come from the germline V gene. V shed 0 bases and J shed 3 bases, with 20 bases lying between them. This CDR3 spans 19 amino acids. The CDR3 spells CASSQDWVDGSGYTGELFF. In DNA, the CDR3 is TGCGCCAGCAGCCAAGATTGGGTCGACGGGTCAGGGTACACCGGGGAGCTGTTTTTT.

This sequence joins TRBV11-2 and TRBJ2-3; D may be TRBD2 (5 bases). Germline V CDR1 and CDR2: SGHAT, FQNNGV. Trimming left V 8 bases short and J 5 bases short, with 8 bases between. The CDR3 consists of 11 residues. The CDR3 region is CASLTRDTQYF. The CDR3 DNA reads TGTGCCAGCCTCACTAGAGATACGCAGTATTTT.

This chain joins TRBV7-8 and TRBJ1-5; 7 positions match TRBD1. J was trimmed by 7 bases and V by 6 bases; bases with no gene match: 12. Germline V gene data show CDR1 as SGHVS and CDR2 as FQNEAQ. The CDR3 spans 15 residues. This CDR3 reads CASSKQTGLEQPQHF. CDR3 bases: TGTGCCAGCAGTAAACAGACAGGGCTGGAGCAGCCCCAGCATTTT.

The V and J genes are TRBV6-1 and TRBJ1-6, with 8 nucleotides matching TRBD1. J lost 7 bases, V lost 5 bases, and 4 bases had no gene match. This CDR3 is 14 amino acids long. CDR1 is MNHNS and CDR2 is SASEGT in the germline V gene. DNA for the CDR3: TGTGCCAGCAGTTGGGACAGGTGGAATTCACCCCTCCACTTT. As protein: CASSWDRWNSPLHF.

The CDR3 DNA follows: TGCGCCAGCAGCGACCGGGGGACAGGACAAAATTCACCCCTCCACTTT. Protein sequence: CASSDRGTGQNSPLHF. The chain has TRBV5-1 and TRBJ1-6, with 8 bases fitting TRBD1. The V gene's germline CDR1 is SGHRS and CDR2 YFSETQ. The trim removed 4 bases at V and 7 bases at J, leaving 10 bases unmatched. The CDR3 consists of 16 residues.

In this sample, this clone turned up a few times. The chain carries TRBV7-2 and TRBJ1-6, with D uncertain. The CDR3 extends over 16 amino acids. V lost 2 bases to trimming and J lost 12 bases, with 20 bases between them. The V gene's germline CDR1 is SGHTA and CDR2 FQGNSA. As DNA, the CDR3 is TGTGCCAGCAGCTTATGTCGGGTCTCCTTGGATATACCCCTCCACTTT. Amino acid sequence: CASSLCRVSLDIPLHF.

The chain links TRBV15 to TRBJ2-6; D gene uncertain. CDR3 length: 17 amino acids. Germline CDR1 and CDR2: LNHNV and YYDKDF (reference sequence). V was shortened by 1 base and J by 4 bases, with 14 bases between the two germline ends. The CDR3 protein is CATSRVIWSAGANVLTF. Here the CDR3 DNA reads TGTGCCACCAGCAGAGTGATATGGAGTGCGGGGGCCAACGTCCTGACTTTC.

The rearrangement joins TRBV9 to TRBJ1-1, with 10 bases fitting TRBD1. The CDR3 has 19 amino acids. Unmatched junction bases numbered 17, after V lost 0 bases and J lost 6 bases. The germline gives CDR1 SGDLS, CDR2 YYNGEE. Written as DNA, the CDR3 is TGTGCCAGCAGCGTAGGGGAGGGGGACAGGGGAGTAGGTTTCCCTGAAGCTTTCTTT. Translation gives CASSVGEGDRGVGFPEAFF.

The chain has TRBV29-1 and TRBJ1-1, with D hard to call. Trimming stripped 4 bases from V and 0 bases from J, with 3 bases between. The CDR3 has 11 amino acids. Germline V gene sequence: CDR1 SQVTM, CDR2 ANQGSEA. CDR3 in amino acids: CSVVMNTEAFF. CDR3 DNA: TGCAGCGTTGTCATGAACACTGAAGCTTTCTTT.

The CDR3 reads CASSSAGTNPICEQFF. CDR3 coding DNA: TGTGCCAGCAGCTCTGCCGGGACTAACCCTATTTGTGAGCAGTTCTTC. This sequence joins TRBV28 and TRBJ2-1; TRBD2 matches at 7 bases. V shed 6 bases and J 9 bases; nucleotides not matched to a gene: 17. The germline CDR1 and CDR2 sequences are MDHEN and SYDVKM. The CDR3 spans 16 residues.

The rearrangement links TRBV15 to TRBJ2-7; TRBD2 matches at 9 bases. Germline V CDR1 and CDR2: LNHNV, YYDKDF (reference sequence). The CDR3 extends over 18 amino acids. V was clipped by 1 base and J by 3 bases; unmatched bases: 13. This CDR3 reads CATSRGTRPGLAIYEQYF. The CDR3 DNA sequence: TGTGCCACCAGCAGAGGGACGCGGCCGGGACTAGCTATCTACGAGCAGTACTTC.

V gene TRBV27 combines with J gene TRBJ1-6; maybe TRBD1 (5 bases). V was pared by 5 bases and J by 3 bases, with 8 bases between. Germline V CDR1 and CDR2: MNHEY, SMNVEV (reference sequence). The CDR3 spans 14 residues. CDR3 nucleotide sequence: TGTGCCAGCAGTCGACAGCTCTATAATTCACCCCTCCACTTT. Protein product: CASSRQLYNSPLHF.

The chain links TRBV7-3 to TRBJ2-5; D unresolved. Trimming took off 1 base at V and 5 bases at J, with 23 bases between the two ends. The CDR3 sequence is 18 residues long. From germline, CDR1 is SGHTA and CDR2 FQGTGA. Written as DNA, the CDR3 is TGTGCCAGCAGCTTAAAGGCTTTTCGAGGAGACGGTTCGGAGACCCAGTACTTC. It codes for CASSLKAFRGDGSETQYF.